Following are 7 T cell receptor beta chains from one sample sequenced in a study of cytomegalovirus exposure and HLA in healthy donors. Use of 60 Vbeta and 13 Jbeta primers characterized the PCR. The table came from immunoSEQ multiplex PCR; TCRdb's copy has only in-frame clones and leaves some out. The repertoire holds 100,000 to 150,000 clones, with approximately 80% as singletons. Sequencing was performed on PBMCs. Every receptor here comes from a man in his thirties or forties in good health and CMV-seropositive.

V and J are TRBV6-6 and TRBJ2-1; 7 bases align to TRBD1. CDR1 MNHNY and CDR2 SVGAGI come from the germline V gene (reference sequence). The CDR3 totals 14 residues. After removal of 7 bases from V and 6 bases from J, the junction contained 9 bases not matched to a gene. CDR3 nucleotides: TGTGCCAGCACTCTCGACAGGGTTGGCAATGAGCAGTTCTTC. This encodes CASTLDRVGNEQFF.

CDR3 nucleotide sequence: TGTGCCAGCAGCTTGGTACATTCGAACACCGGGGAGCTGTTTTTT. This gives the protein CASSLVHSNTGELFF. V gene TRBV7-3 combines with J gene TRBJ2-2, with D unclear. V was pared by 3 bases and J by 0 bases, with 8 bases between. The CDR3 totals 15 residues. Germline V CDR1 and CDR2: SGHTA, FQGTGA.

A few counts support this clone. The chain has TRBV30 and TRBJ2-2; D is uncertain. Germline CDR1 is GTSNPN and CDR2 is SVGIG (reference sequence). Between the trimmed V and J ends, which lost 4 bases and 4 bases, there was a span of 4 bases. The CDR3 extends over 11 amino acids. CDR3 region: CAWTGTGELFF. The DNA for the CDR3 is TGTGCCTGGACCGGCACCGGGGAGCTGTTTTTT.

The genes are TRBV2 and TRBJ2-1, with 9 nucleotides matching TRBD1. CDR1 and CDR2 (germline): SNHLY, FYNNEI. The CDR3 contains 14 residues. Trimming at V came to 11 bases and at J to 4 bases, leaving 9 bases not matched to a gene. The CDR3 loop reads CAHLGGQGYNEQFF. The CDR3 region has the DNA TGTGCCCACCTAGGGGGACAGGGTTACAATGAGCAGTTCTTC.

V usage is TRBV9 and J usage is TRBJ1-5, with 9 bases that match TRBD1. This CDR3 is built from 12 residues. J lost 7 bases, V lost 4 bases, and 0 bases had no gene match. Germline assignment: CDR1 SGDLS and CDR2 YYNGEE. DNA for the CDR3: TGTGCCAGCAGCACAGGGGGCCAGCCCCAGCATTTT. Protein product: CASSTGGQPQHF.

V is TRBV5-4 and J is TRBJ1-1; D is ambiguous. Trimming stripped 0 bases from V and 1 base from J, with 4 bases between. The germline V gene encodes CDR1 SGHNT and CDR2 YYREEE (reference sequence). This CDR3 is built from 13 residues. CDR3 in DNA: TGTGCCAGCAGCTTGGAGCAGAACACTGAAGCTTTCTTT. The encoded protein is CASSLEQNTEAFF.

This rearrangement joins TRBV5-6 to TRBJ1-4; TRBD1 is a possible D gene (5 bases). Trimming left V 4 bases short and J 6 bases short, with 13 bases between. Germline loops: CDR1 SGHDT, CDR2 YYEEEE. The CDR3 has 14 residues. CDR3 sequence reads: CASSLRGFYEKLFF. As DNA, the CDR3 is TGTGCCAGCAGCCTACGGGGGTTTTATGAAAAACTGTTTTTT. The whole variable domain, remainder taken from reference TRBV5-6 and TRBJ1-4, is DAGVTQSPTHLIKTRGQQVTLRCSPKSGHDTVSWYQQALGQGPQFIFQYYEEEERQRGNFPDRFSGHQFPNYSSELNVNALLLGDSALYLCASSLRGFYEKLFFGSGTQLSVL.